These 2 T cell receptor beta chains came from one sample sequenced in a study of blood T cell repertoires in COVID-19. Method: immunoSEQ multiplex PCR; TCRdb's copy keeps in-frame clones and lacks some. The sample lists under 300,000 clones, 88% seen once, with 0.95% to 1% in the top ten. Sequenced: peripheral blood. Receptors were obtained from a woman in her thirties or forties who had recovered from COVID-19.

The rearrangement links TRBV5-6 to TRBJ2-7, with 11 positions matching TRBD2. CDR3 length equals 13 residues. Looked up from germline, CDR1 is SGHDT and CDR2 is YYEEEE. V was clipped by 4 bases and J by 6 bases; unmatched bases: 3. The CDR3 reads CASSRGTSGEQYV. CDR3 in DNA: TGTGCCAGCAGCCGAGGGACTAGCGGCGAGCAGTACGTC.

V gene TRBV6-2 or TRBV6-3 combines with J gene TRBJ2-7; the match to TRBD1 covers 7 bases. The CDR3 covers 13 residues. The ends lost 5 bases at V and 7 bases at J; junction bases unmatched: 8. Germline CDR1 is MNHEY and CDR2 is SVGEGT. CDR3 DNA sequence: TGTGCCAGCAGTCCCCGGGACAGTAGGGAGCAGTACGTC. It specifies CASSPRDSREQYV.